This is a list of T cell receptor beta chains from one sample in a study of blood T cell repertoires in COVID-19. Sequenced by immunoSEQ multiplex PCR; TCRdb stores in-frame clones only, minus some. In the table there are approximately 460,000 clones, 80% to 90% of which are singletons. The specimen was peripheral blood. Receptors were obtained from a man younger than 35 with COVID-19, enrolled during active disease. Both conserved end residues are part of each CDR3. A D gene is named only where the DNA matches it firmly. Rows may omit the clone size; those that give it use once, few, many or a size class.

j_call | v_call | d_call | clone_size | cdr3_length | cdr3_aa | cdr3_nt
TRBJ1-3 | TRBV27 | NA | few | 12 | CASVSPGNTIYF | TGTGCCAGCGTAAGCCCTGGAAACACCATATATTTT
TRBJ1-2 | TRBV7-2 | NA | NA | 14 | CASSLVGHYTGYTF | TGTGCCAGCAGCTTAGTCGGACACTACACCGGCTACACCTTC
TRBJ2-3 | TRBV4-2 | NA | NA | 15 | CASSQELGGTDTQYF | TGTGCCAGCAGCCAAGAGCTAGGGGGCACAGATACGCAGTATTTT
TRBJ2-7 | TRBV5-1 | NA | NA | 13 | CASSLEAGFEQYF | TGCGCCAGCAGCTTGGAAGCAGGGTTTGAGCAGTACTTC
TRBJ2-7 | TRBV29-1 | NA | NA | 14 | CSVAGRTASYEQYF | TGCAGCGTCGCTGGCCGGACAGCCTCCTACGAGCAGTACTTC
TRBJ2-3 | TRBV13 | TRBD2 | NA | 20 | CASSAPWGLAGASSTDTQYF | TGTGCCAGCAGCGCCCCATGGGGACTAGCGGGGGCCTCTAGCACAGATACGCAGTATTTT
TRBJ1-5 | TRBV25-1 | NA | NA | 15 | CASSEGGDSNQPQHF | TGTGCCAGCAGTGAAGGGGGGGATAGCAATCAGCCCCAGCATTTT
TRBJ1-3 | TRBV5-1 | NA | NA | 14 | CASSSDISGNTIYF | TGCGCCAGCAGCTCTGACATCTCTGGAAACACCATATATTTT
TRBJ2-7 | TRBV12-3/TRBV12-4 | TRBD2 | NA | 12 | CASSSGGPEQYF | TGTGCCAGCAGTTCGGGGGGGCCCGAGCAGTACTTC
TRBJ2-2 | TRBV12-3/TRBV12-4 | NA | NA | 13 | CASSSSVTGELFF | TGTGCCAGCAGTTCATCAGTTACCGGGGAGCTGTTTTTT
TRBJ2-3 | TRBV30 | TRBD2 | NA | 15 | CAWSVGTSATDTQYF | TGTGCCTGGAGTGTAGGGACTAGCGCCACAGATACGCAGTATTTT
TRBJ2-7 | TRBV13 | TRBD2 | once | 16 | CASSLTGGGKRSEQYF | TGTGCCAGCAGCTTAACGGGAGGAGGAAAAAGGAGCGAGCAGTACTTC
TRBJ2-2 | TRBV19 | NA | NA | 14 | CASNTIARTGELFF | TGTGCCAGTAACACCATCGCTAGGACCGGGGAGCTGTTTTTT
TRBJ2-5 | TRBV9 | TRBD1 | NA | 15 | CASSEGQGTQETQYF | TGTGCCAGCAGCGAAGGACAGGGAACCCAAGAGACCCAGTACTTC
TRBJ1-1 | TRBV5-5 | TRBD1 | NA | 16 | CASSLVVGTGVGEAFF | TGTGCCAGCAGCTTGGTGGTCGGGACAGGGGTGGGTGAAGCTTTCTTT
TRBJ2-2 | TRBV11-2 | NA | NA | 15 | CASSLDPLGAGELFF | TGTGCCAGCAGCTTAGACCCCCTAGGAGCCGGGGAGCTGTTTTTT
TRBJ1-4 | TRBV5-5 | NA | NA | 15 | CASSSLSRGDEKLFF | TGTGCCAGCAGCTCCCTGTCTCGAGGAGATGAAAAACTGTTTTTT
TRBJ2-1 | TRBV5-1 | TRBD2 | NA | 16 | CASSGFSGSSYNEQFF | TGCGCCAGCAGCGGTTTTAGCGGGAGCTCCTACAATGAGCAGTTCTTC
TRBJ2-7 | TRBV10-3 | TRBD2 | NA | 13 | CAIRGEGRHEQYF | TGTGCCATCAGGGGGGAGGGCCGCCACGAGCAGTACTTC
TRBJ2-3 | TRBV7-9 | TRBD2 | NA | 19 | CASSLGGLAGRQVTDTQYF | TGTGCCAGCAGCTTAGGGGGACTAGCGGGCCGGCAGGTAACAGATACGCAGTATTTT
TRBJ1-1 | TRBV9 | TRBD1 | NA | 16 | CASSVGQGVMNTEAFF | TGTGCCAGCAGCGTAGGACAGGGAGTAATGAACACTGAAGCTTTCTTT
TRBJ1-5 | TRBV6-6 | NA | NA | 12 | CASSSGNQPQHF | TGTGCCAGCAGTTCAGGCAATCAGCCCCAGCATTTT
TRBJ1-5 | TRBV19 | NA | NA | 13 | CASSIGGHQPQHF | TGTGCCAGTAGTATAGGAGGGCATCAGCCCCAGCATTTT
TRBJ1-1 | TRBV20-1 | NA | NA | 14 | CSASDGGANTEAFF | TGCAGTGCTAGTGATGGGGGGGCGAACACTGAAGCTTTCTTT
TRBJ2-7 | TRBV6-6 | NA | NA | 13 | CASSLFPAYEQYF | TGTGCCAGCAGCCTCTTTCCTGCCTACGAGCAGTACTTC
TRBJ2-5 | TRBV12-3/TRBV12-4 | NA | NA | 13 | CASSLIRGETQYF | TGTGCCAGCAGTCTAATTCGAGGAGAGACCCAGTACTTC
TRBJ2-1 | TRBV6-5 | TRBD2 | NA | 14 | CASTRLAGHNEQFF | TGTGCCAGCACTCGACTAGCGGGGCACAATGAGCAGTTCTTC
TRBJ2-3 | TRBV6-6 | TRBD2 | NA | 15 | CASSGTSGSSDTQYF | TGTGCCAGCTCAGGGACTAGCGGGAGTTCAGATACGCAGTATTTT
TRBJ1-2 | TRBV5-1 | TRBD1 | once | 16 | CASSLAPTGEGYGYTF | TGCGCCAGCAGCTTGGCCCCGACAGGGGAGGGCTATGGCTACACCTTC
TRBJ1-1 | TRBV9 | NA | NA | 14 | CASSVGQGNTEAFF | TGTGCCAGCAGCGTAGGGCAGGGAAACACTGAAGCTTTCTTT
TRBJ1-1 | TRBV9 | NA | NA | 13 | CASSVETGTEAFF | TGTGCCAGCAGCGTAGAAACGGGAACTGAAGCTTTCTTT
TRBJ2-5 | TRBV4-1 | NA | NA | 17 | CASSPGMARDPRETQYF | TGCGCCAGCAGCCCGGGTATGGCCCGGGATCCCCGAGAGACCCAGTACTTC
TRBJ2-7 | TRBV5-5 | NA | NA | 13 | CASSLGTLYEQYF | TGTGCCAGCAGCTTGGGCACTCTCTACGAGCAGTACTTC
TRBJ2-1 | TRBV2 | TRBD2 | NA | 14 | CASVGTSGYNEQFF | TGTGCCAGCGTAGGGACTAGCGGGTACAATGAGCAGTTCTTC
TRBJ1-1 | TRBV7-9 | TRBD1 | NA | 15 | CASSYMTGEVAEAFF | TGTGCCAGCAGCTATATGACAGGGGAGGTCGCTGAAGCTTTCTTT
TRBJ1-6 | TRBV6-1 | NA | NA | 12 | CASSEPPGPLHF | TGTGCCAGCAGTGAACCCCCAGGACCCCTCCACTTT
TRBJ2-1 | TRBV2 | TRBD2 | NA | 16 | CASSSGGGSWYNEQFF | TGTGCCAGCAGTTCCGGCGGCGGGAGTTGGTACAATGAGCAGTTCTTC
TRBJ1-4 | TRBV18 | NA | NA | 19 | CASSPPNRRGGATNEKLFF | TGTGCCAGCTCACCACCAAATAGAAGGGGTGGTGCAACTAATGAAAAACTGTTTTTT
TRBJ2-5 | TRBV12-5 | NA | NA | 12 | CASGLPLETQYF | TGTGCTAGTGGTTTGCCTTTAGAGACCCAGTACTTC